One and the same sample provided the 12 T cell receptor beta chains below, sequenced in a study of OX40 agonist ivuxolimab in advanced cancers. Sequencing was performed with immunoSEQ multiplex PCR; in TCRdb, only in-frame clones are kept and a portion is missing. The data hold about 37,000 clones, with about 89% observed a single time. The material sequenced was CD4+ or CD8+ T cells sorted from blood, taken in a trial of the OX40 agonist ivuxolimab. The receptors here all came from an adult with an advanced solid tumor such as melanoma, head and neck, liver or kidney cancer.

The V and J genes are TRBV4-2 and TRBJ2-1; D may be TRBD1 (6 bases). The CDR3 contains 15 residues. Per germline, CDR1 LGHNA and CDR2 YNFKEQ. Deletions cut 4 bases from V and 5 bases from J, with 15 bases between. The chain's CDR3 is CASSRARDTNNEQFF. The CDR3 DNA reads TGTGCCAGCAGCCGTGCCCGGGACACAAACAATGAGCAGTTCTTC.

The rearrangement uses TRBV5-1 and TRBJ2-7; 10 bases match TRBD2. The CDR3 has 15 amino acids. Losses at the gene ends were 1 base for V and 3 bases for J; bases not matched to a gene: 4. Germline values: CDR1 SGHRS, CDR2 YFSETQ. CDR3 amino acids: CASSLRLAGDYEQYF. In nucleotides, the CDR3 is TGCGCCAGCAGCTTGCGCCTAGCGGGAGACTACGAGCAGTACTTC.

The V gene is TRBV5-8, the J gene TRBJ1-3; 7 bases line up with TRBD1. V was clipped by 4 bases and J by 3 bases; unmatched bases: 7. This CDR3 has 15 residues. Per the germline V gene, CDR1 is SGHTS and CDR2 is YDEGEE. In nucleotides, the CDR3 is TGTGCCAGCAGCCATACAGGGGTCGGTGGAAACACCATATATTTT. Translating it yields CASSHTGVGGNTIYF.

This clone was counted only a few times. The chain employs TRBV10-3 and TRBJ1-3; possibly TRBD1 for D (5 bases). Germline V gene data show CDR1 as ENHRY and CDR2 as SYGVKD. The CDR3 has 15 amino acids. Deletions cut 7 bases from V and 4 bases from J, with 17 bases between. The CDR3 is CAITKSSGKGNTIYF. The DNA for the CDR3 is TGTGCCATCACTAAATCTTCAGGGAAGGGAAACACCATATATTTT.

This clone was seen more than once but under ten times. The rearrangement links TRBV28 to TRBJ1-5; possible D gene TRBD1, 5 bases. Looked up from germline, CDR1 is MDHEN and CDR2 is SYDVKM. This CDR3 has 12 residues. V lost 9 bases, J lost 4 bases, and 10 bases lay in between. Written as DNA, the CDR3 is TGTGCCAGTTCTGAGGGGAATCAGCCCCAGCATTTT. This sequence encodes CASSEGNQPQHF.

The chain joins TRBV10-1 to TRBJ2-3, with unresolved D. CDR3 length equals 16 residues. CDR1 and CDR2 from the germline V gene are WNHNN and SYGVQD (reference sequence). With 3 bases removed from V and 4 bases from J, the gap between germline ends came to 17 bases. As DNA, the CDR3 is TGCGCCAGCAGTGAATCACGGGCCGTTGAGCCAGATACGCAGTATTTT. Protein: CASSESRAVEPDTQYF.

The gene calls are TRBV28 and TRBJ1-2; 9 nucleotides line up with TRBD1. The CDR3 covers 13 residues. With V trimmed by 7 bases and J by 6 bases, 6 bases remained unmatched. The germline V gene has CDR1 MDHEN and CDR2 SYDVKM. The CDR3 nucleotides read TGTGCCAGCAACGACAGGGGGGCTAATGGCTACACCTTC. Amino acid sequence: CASNDRGANGYTF.

The chain joins TRBV5-4 to TRBJ2-2, with no clear D. The CDR3 is 13 amino acids. V was trimmed by 2 bases and J by 4 bases, leaving 6 bases between them. Germline V gene sequence: CDR1 SGHNT, CDR2 YYREEE (reference sequence). The chain's CDR3 is CASSLFSTGELFF. CDR3 sequence (DNA): TGTGCCAGCAGCTTATTCAGCACCGGGGAGCTGTTTTTT.

This clone showed up just a few times. The chain links TRBV4-1 to TRBJ2-2, with TRBD2 matching over 11 bases. The germline V gene has CDR1 MGHRA and CDR2 YSYEKL. V trimming: 2 bases; J trimming: 4 bases; junction bases outside the gene matches: 9. This CDR3 has 18 amino acids. The CDR3 DNA is TGCGCCAGCAGCCAAAATACCGGGACTAGCGGATCCACCGGGGAGCTGTTTTTT. This translates into CASSQNTGTSGSTGELFF.

This rearrangement joins TRBV11-2 to TRBJ2-7; perhaps TRBD2 as D (6 bases). The CDR3 totals 15 residues. The V and J ends lost 3 bases and 5 bases respectively, with 17 bases between them. Germline CDR1 SGHAT, CDR2 FQNNGV. The CDR3 sequence is CASSLRDFASNEQYF. CDR3 DNA: TGTGCCAGCAGCTTGAGGGACTTTGCGTCCAACGAGCAGTACTTC.

The gene calls are TRBV9 and TRBJ2-3; TRBD1 is a possible D gene (6 bases). Germline V lookup: CDR1 SGDLS, CDR2 YYNGEE. The CDR3 contains 15 residues. Between the trimmed V and J ends, which lost 1 base and 2 bases, there was a span of 11 bases. For the CDR3, the DNA is TGTGCCAGCAGCGTACCACAGGGACCCACAGATACGCAGTATTTT. Amino acids: CASSVPQGPTDTQYF. The full variable domain, its missing parts supplied by reference TRBV9 and TRBJ2-3, is DSGVTQTPKHLITATGQRVTLRCSPRSGDLSVYWYQQSLDQGLQFLIQYYNGEERAKGNILERFSAQQFPDLHSELNLSSLELGDSALYFCASSVPQGPTDTQYFGPGTRLTVL.

This clone was detected a few times. This chain joins TRBV7-9 and TRBJ2-5, with no clear D. V lost 1 base and J 6 bases, leaving 15 bases between the germline ends. The CDR3 is 15 residues long. Looked up from germline, CDR1 is SEHNR and CDR2 is FQNEAQ (reference sequence). Here the CDR3 DNA reads TGTGCCAGCAGCTTAGGATCTCAGGAGCTACAGACCCAGTACTTC. As protein: CASSLGSQELQTQYF.